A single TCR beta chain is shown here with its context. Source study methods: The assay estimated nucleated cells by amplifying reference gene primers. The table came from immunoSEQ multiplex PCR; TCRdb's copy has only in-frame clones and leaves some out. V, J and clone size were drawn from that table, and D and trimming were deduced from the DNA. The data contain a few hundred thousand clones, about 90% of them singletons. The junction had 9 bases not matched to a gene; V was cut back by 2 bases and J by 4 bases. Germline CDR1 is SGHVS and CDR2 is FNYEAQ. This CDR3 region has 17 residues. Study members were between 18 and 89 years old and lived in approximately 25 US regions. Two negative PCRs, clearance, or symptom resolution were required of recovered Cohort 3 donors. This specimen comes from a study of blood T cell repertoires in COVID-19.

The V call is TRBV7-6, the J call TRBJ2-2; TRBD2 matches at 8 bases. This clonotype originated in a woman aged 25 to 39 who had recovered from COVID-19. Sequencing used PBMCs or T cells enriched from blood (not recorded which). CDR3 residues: CASSLTAGGVGTGELFF. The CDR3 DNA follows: TGTGCCAGCAGCTTAACCGCGGGGGGCGTCGGCACCGGGGAGCTGTTTTTT. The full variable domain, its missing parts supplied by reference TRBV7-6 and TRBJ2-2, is GAGVSQSPRYKVTKRGQDVALRCDPISGHVSLYWYRQALGQGPEFLTYFNYEAQQDKSGLPNDRFSAERPEGSISTLTIQRTEQRDSAMYRCASSLTAGGVGTGELFFGEGSRLTVL.